This TCR beta chain was recovered during a study of cytomegalovirus exposure and HLA in healthy donors. Study summary: Out of a few hundred genotyped donors, about 81% belonged to the Caucasian-associated ancestry cluster. The study's findings and limits: Some TCR beta chains (164 of them) were listed as cytomegalovirus-associated.

The table lists this clone with a few counts. The antigen is not known. Both 60 Vbeta primers and 13 Jbeta primers went into the PCR. TCRdb keeps only in-frame clones here, not all; method: immunoSEQ multiplex PCR. The top ten hold roughly 0.99% of the sample, which has some 200,000 clones, about 89% seen once. Germline lookup yields CDR1 KGHSH and CDR2 LQKENI. The V gene end was trimmed by 3 bases and the J gene end by 3 bases; junction bases not matched to a gene: 9. This CDR3 has 16 amino acids. This chain links TRBV18 with TRBJ2-3, with 7 bases lining up with TRBD1. Specimen: PBMCs. This clonotype was obtained from a woman between 18 and 29 years old in good health and CMV-seronegative. CDR3: CASSPMTGSYTDTQYF. CDR3 nucleotides: TGTGCCAGCTCACCTATGACAGGGTCTTATACAGATACGCAGTATTTT.